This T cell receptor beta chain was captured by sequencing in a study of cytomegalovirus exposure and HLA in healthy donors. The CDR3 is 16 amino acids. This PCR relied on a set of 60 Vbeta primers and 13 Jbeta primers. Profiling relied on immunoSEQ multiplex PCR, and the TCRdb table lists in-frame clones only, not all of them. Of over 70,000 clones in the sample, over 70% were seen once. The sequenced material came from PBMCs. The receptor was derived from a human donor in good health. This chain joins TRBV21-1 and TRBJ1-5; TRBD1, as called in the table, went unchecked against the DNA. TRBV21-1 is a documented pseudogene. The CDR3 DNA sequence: TGTGCCAGCAGCAAATTACCCGGACAGGGTATTCAGCCCCAGCATTTT. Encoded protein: CASSKLPGQGIQPQHF.